Here is one T cell receptor (beta chain) with its context. This CDR3 comprises 15 residues. The germline gives CDR1 MNHEY, CDR2 SVGEGT. The V end was cut by 0 bases, the J end by 4 bases, with 12 bases between. Via MiXCR, TCRdb re-called the RT-PCR reads, giving one row per CDR3 protein. The table has hundreds of thousands of distinct CDR3 sequences, approximately 15% seen once; the top ten hold 3.6%. Sequenced: memory CD4+ T cells from blood. The chain carries TRBV6-2 or TRBV6-3 and TRBJ2-5; D may match TRBD1 or TRBD2 (6 bases each). This clonotype originated in a female donor in good health, serving as a healthy control. CDR3 DNA: TGTGCCAGCAGTTACTCTTCGGGGGCCAGAGAGACCCAGTACTTC. It codes for CASSYSSGARETQYF.